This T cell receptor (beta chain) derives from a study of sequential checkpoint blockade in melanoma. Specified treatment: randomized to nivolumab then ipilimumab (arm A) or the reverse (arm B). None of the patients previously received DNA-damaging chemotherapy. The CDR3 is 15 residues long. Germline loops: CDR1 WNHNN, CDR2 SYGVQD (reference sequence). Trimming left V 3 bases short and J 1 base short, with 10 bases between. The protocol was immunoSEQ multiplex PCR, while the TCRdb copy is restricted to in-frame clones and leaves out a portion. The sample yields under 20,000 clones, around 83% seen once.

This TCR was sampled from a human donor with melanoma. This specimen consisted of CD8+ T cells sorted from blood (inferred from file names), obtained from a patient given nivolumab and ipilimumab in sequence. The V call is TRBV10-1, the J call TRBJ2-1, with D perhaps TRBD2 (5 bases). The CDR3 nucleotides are TGCGCCAGCAGTGAACGAGGGTATTCCTACAATGAGCAGTTCTTC. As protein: CASSERGYSYNEQFF.